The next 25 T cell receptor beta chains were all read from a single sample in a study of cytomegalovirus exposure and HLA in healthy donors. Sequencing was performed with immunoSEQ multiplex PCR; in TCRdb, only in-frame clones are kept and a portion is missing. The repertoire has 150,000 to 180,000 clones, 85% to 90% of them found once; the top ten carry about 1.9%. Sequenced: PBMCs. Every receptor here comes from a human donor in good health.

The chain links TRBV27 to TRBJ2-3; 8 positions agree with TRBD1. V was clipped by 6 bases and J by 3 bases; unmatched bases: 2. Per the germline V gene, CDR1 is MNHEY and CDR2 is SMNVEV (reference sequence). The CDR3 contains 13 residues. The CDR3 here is CASRRTGTDTQYF. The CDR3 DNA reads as TGTGCCAGCAGACGGACAGGGACAGATACGCAGTATTTT.

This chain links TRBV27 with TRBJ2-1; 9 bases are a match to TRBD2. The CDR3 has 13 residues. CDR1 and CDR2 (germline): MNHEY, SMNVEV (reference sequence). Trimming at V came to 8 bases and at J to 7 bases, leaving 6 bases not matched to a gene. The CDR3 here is CASAGGPWNEQFF. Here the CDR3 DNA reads TGTGCCAGCGCGGGAGGGCCTTGGAATGAGCAGTTCTTC.

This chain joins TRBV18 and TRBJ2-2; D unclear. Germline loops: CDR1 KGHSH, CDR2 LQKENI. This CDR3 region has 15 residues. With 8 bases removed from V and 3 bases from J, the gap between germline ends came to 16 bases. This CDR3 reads CASPSLGYDTGELFF. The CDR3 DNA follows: TGTGCCAGCCCATCCCTAGGATACGACACCGGGGAGCTGTTTTTT.

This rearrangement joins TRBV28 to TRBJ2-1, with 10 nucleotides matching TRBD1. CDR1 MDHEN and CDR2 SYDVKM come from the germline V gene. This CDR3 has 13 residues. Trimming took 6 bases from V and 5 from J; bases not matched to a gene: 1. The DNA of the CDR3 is TGTGCCAGCAGGGACAGGGGGAACAATGAGCAGTTCTTC. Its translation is CASRDRGNNEQFF. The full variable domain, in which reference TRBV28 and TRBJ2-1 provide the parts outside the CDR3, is DVKVTQSSRYLVKRTGEKVFLECVQDMDHENMFWYRQDPGLGLRLIYFSYDVKMKEKGDIPEGYSVSREKKERFSLILESASTNQTSMYLCASRDRGNNEQFFGPGTRLTVL.

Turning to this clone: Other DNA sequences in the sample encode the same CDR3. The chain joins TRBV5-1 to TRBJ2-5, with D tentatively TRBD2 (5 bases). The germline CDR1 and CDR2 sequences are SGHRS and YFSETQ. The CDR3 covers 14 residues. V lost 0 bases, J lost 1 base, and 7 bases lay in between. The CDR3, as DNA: TGCGCCAGCAGCTTGGCGGGGTTCCAAGAGACCCAGTACTTC. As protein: CASSLAGFQETQYF.

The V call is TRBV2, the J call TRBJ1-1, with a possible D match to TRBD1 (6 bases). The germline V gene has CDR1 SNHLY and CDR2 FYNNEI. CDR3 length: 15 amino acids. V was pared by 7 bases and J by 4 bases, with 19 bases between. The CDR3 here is CASTFSFTGSTEAFF. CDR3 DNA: TGTGCCAGCACTTTCAGTTTTACAGGGAGCACTGAAGCTTTCTTT. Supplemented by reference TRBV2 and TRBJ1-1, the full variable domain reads EPEVTQTPSHQVTQMGQEVILRCVPISNHLYFYWYRQILGQKVEFLVSFYNNEISEKSEIFDDQFSVERPDGSNFTLKIRSTKLEDSAMYFCASTFSFTGSTEAFFGQGTRLTVV.

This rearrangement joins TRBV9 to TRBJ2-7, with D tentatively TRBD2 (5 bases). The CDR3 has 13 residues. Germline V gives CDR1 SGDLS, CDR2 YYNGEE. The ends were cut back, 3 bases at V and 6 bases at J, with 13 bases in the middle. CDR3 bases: TGTGCCAGCAGCGGCACTAGATTCTCCGAGCAGTACTTC. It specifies CASSGTRFSEQYF.

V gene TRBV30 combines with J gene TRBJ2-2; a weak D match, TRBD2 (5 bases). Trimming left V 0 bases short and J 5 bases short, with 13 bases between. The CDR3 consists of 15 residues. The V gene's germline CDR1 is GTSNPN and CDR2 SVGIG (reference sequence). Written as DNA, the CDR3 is TGTGCCTGGAGTGTGGAGGACTTCTCAACCGGGGAGCTGTTTTTT. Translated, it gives CAWSVEDFSTGELFF.

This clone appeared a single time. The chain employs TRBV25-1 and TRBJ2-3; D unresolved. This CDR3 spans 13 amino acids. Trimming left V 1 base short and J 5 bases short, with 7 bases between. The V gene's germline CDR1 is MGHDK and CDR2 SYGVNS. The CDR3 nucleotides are TGTGCCAGCAGTGAATTTTATGTAGATACGCAGTATTTT. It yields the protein CASSEFYVDTQYF. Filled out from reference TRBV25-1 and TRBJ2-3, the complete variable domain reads EADIYQTPRYLVIGTGKKITLECSQTMGHDKMYWYQQDPGMELHLIHYSYGVNSTEKGDLSSESTVSRIRTEHFPLTLESARPSHTSQYLCASSEFYVDTQYFGPGTRLTVL.

The CDR3 here is CASSLLSTGDEKLFF. CDR3 nucleotide sequence: TGTGCCAGCAGTTTATTATCTACCGGGGATGAAAAACTGTTTTTT. The chain combines TRBV27 with TRBJ1-4, with D unresolved. From germline, CDR1 is MNHEY and CDR2 SMNVEV (reference sequence). Trimming shortened V by 1 base and J by 6 bases, and 12 bases separated the two germline ends. The CDR3 spans 15 residues.

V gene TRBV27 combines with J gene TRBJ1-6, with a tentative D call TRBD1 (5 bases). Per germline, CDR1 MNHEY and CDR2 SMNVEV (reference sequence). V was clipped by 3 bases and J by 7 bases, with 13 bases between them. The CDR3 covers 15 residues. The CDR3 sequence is CASSFLQGGNSPLHF. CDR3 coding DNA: TGTGCCAGCAGTTTCCTTCAGGGTGGGAATTCACCCCTCCACTTT.

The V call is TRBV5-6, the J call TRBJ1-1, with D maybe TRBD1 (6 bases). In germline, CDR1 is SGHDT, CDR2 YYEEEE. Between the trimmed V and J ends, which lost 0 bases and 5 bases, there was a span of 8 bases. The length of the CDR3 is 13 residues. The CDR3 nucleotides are TGTGCCAGCAGCTTGGTCAGGGGAACTGAAGCTTTCTTT. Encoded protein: CASSLVRGTEAFF. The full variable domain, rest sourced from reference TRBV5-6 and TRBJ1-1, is DAGVTQSPTHLIKTRGQQVTLRCSPKSGHDTVSWYQQALGQGPQFIFQYYEEEERQRGNFPDRFSGHQFPNYSSELNVNALLLGDSALYLCASSLVRGTEAFFGQGTRLTVV.

The DNA of the CDR3 is TGTGCCAGTATGGGGGAGGTCGCTGAAGCTTTCTTT. Its protein product is CASMGEVAEAFF. The V call is TRBV19, the J call TRBJ1-1; a possible D gene is TRBD1 (5 bases). V lost 7 bases to trimming and J lost 6 bases, with 12 bases between them. CDR3 size: 12 residues. CDR1 is LNHDA, CDR2 SQIVND, per germline (reference sequence).

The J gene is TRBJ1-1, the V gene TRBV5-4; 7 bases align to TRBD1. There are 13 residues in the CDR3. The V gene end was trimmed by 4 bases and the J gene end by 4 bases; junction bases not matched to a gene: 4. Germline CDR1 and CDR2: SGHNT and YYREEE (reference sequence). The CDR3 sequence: CASSIGTATEAFF. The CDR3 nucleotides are TGTGCCAGCAGCATCGGGACAGCCACTGAAGCTTTCTTT.

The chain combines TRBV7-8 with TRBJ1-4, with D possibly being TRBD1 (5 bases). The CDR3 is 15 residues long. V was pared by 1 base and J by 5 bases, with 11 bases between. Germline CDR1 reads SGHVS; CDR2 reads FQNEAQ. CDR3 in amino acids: CASSLGGQANEKLFF. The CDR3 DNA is TGTGCCAGCAGCTTAGGGGGCCAGGCCAATGAAAAACTGTTTTTT.

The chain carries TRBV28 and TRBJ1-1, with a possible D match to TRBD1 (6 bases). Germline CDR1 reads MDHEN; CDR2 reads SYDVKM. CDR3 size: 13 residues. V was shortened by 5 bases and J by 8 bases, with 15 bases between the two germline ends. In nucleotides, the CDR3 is TGTGCCAGCAGTCCATCCTACACAGGGGAAGCTTTCTTT. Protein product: CASSPSYTGEAFF.

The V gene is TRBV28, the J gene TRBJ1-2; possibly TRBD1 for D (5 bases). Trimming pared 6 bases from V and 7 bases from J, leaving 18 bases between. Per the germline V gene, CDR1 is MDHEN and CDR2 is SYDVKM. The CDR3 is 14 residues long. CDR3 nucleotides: TGTGCCAGCAGCCCCCCGGGGGGTGACTTTGGCTACACCTTC. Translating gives CASSPPGGDFGYTF.

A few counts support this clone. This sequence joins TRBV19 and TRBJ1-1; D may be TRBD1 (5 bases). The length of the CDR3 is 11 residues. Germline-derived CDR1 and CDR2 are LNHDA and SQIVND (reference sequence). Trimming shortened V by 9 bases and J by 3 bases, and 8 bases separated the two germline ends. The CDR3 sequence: CASYRYTEAFF. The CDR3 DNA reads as TGTGCCAGCTACAGGTACACTGAAGCTTTCTTT.

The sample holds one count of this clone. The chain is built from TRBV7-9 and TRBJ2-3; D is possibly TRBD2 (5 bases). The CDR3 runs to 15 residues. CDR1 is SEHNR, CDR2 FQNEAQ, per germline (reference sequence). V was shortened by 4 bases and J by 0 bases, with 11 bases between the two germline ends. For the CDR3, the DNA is TGTGCCAGCAGCTCCCGGGGAACTAGCACAGATACGCAGTATTTT. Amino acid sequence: CASSSRGTSTDTQYF.

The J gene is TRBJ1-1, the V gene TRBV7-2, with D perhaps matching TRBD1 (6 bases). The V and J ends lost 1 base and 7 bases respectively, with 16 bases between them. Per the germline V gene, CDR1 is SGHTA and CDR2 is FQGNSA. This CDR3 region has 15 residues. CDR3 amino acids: CASSLGLGGLGEAFF. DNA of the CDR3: TGTGCCAGCAGCTTAGGGTTGGGGGGGCTCGGTGAAGCTTTCTTT. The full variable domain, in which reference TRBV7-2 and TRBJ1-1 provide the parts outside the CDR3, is GAGVSQSPSNKVTEKGKDVELRCDPISGHTALYWYRQSLGQGLEFLIYFQGNSAPDKSGLPSDRFSAERTGGSVSTLTIQRTQQEDSAVYLCASSLGLGGLGEAFFGQGTRLTVV.

The CDR3 DNA reads TGTGCCAGCAGTTTTATAAGGGGAGGGATATCCTACGAGCAGTACTTC. The encoded protein is CASSFIRGGISYEQYF. The V call is TRBV27, the J call TRBJ2-7, with 7 bases matching TRBD2. Germline CDR1 is MNHEY and CDR2 is SMNVEV (reference sequence). V lost 3 bases to trimming and J lost 1 base; unmatched junction nucleotides: 9. This CDR3 contains 16 residues.

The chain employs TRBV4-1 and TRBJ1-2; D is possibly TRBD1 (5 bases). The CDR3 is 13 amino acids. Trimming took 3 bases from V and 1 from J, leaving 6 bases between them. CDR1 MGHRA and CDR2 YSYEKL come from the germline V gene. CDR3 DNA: TGCGCCAGCAGCCAGGGGGGTAACTATGGCTACACCTTC. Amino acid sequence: CASSQGGNYGYTF.

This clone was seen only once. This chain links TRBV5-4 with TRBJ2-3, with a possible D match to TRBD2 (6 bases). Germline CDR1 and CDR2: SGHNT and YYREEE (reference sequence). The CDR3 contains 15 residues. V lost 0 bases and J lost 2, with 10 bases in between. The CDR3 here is CASSLAASDTDTQYF. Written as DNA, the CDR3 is TGTGCCAGCAGCTTGGCGGCTAGCGACACAGATACGCAGTATTTT.

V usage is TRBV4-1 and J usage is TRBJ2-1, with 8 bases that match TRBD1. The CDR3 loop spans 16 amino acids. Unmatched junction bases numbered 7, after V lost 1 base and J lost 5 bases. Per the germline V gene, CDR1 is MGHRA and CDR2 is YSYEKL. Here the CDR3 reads CASSQVLGQDHNEQFF. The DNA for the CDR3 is TGCGCCAGCAGCCAAGTGCTGGGACAGGACCACAATGAGCAGTTCTTC.

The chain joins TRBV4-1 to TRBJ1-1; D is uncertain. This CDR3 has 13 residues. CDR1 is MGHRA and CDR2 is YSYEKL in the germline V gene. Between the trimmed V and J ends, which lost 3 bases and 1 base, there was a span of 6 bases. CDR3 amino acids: CASSQTPNTEAFF. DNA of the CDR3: TGCGCCAGCAGCCAGACACCGAACACTGAAGCTTTCTTT.